Many counts were recorded for the clone carrying this T cell receptor beta chain. Its antigen is still unknown. The data stem from a study of human T cells and chemical hapten exposure. Study in general: Across the whole study, which lasted 20 to 30 weeks, patients were given diphenylcyclopropenone on the scalp once a week. Alopecia areata, totalis or universalis affected patients, mainly female. Small discrepancies in pooled library volume mainly accounted for the varying TCR yields per sample. General observations from the study: Alopecia affecting every donor means their immune response may not match healthy people's.

CDR1 MDHEN and CDR2 SYDVKM come from the germline V gene. The CDR3 has 15 amino acids. V shed 7 bases and J 7 bases; nucleotides not matched to a gene: 11. Time point here: pre-sensitization, week 0. Treatment reported: therapeutic diphenylcyclopropenone sensitization with weekly scalp DPC. From the RACE reads, TCRdb called clonotypes with MiXCR, one entry per CDR3 protein. The table lists 40,000 to 50,000 distinct CDR3 sequences, 9.5% to 15% of them singletons, with 5.5% to 6.5% in the top ten. The gene calls are TRBV28 and TRBJ2-2; 8 nucleotides agree with TRBD1. The specimen was whole blood, collected in connection with sensitization to the hapten diphenylcyclopropenone (DPC). This receptor was identified in a woman aged 25-40 years with alopecia areata. Some clones in this sample may be carry-over from other donors' samples. The CDR3 DNA is TGTGCCAGCATTTCCCAAGGACAGGGTGGCGGGGAGCTGTTTTTT. Protein product: CASISQGQGGGELFF.